Each of the 29 T cell receptor beta chains below was sequenced from the same sample in a study of sequential checkpoint blockade in melanoma. Sequencing was performed with immunoSEQ multiplex PCR; in TCRdb, only in-frame clones are kept and a portion is missing. The sample carries some 18,000 clones, roughly two thirds recorded once. As to treatment: randomized to nivolumab then ipilimumab (arm A) or the reverse (arm B). Sequenced material: CD8+ T cells sorted from blood (inferred from file names), taken from a patient given nivolumab and ipilimumab in sequence. These receptors came from a human donor with melanoma.

This clone was picked up one time. This rearrangement joins TRBV7-9 to TRBJ2-7; TRBD1 is a possible D gene (6 bases). The length of the CDR3 is 15 residues. V was clipped by 6 bases and J by 3 bases, with 18 bases between them. Germline values: CDR1 SEHNR, CDR2 FQNEAQ (reference sequence). CDR3 sequence (DNA): TGTGCCAGCAGTTCGACACCAGGGACAAGCTACGAGCAGTACTTC. Translated, it gives CASSSTPGTSYEQYF. The full variable domain, in which reference TRBV7-9 and TRBJ2-7 provide the parts outside the CDR3, is DTGVSQNPRHKITKRGQNVTFRCDPISEHNRLYWYRQTLGQGPEFLTYFQNEAQLEKSRLLSDRFSAERPKGSFSTLEIQRTEQGDSAMYLCASSSTPGTSYEQYFGPGTRLTVT.

This sequence joins TRBV27 and TRBJ2-7; D gene unclear. Trimming stripped 2 bases from V and 1 base from J, with 12 bases between. There are 15 residues in the CDR3. Germline V lookup: CDR1 MNHEY, CDR2 SMNVEV (reference sequence). The CDR3, as DNA: TGTGCCAGCAGTTTAAGCCTATCTAAGTCCTACGAGCAGTACTTC. Amino acids: CASSLSLSKSYEQYF.

The chain couples TRBV6-6 to TRBJ1-2; no firm D call. V lost 4 bases, J lost 0 bases, and 12 bases lay in between. This CDR3 is built from 15 residues. Germline values: CDR1 MNHNY, CDR2 SVGAGI (reference sequence). CDR3 bases: TGTGCCAGCAGTTCCCTCCCGGGAGCTAACTATGGCTACACCTTC. Translation gives CASSSLPGANYGYTF.

This clone was detected only a few times. V gene TRBV5-6 combines with J gene TRBJ2-7; possibly TRBD2 for D (5 bases). Germline V CDR1 and CDR2: SGHDT, YYEEEE. V shed 2 bases and J shed 3 bases, with 18 bases lying between them. This CDR3 spans 16 amino acids. The CDR3 loop is CASSFEGLRRNYEQYF. CDR3 in DNA: TGTGCCAGCAGCTTCGAGGGTTTGCGGAGGAACTACGAGCAGTACTTC.

V and J are TRBV28 and TRBJ2-7; 8 bases agree with TRBD1. Germline V gene lookup returns CDR1 MDHEN and CDR2 SYDVKM. The CDR3 spans 13 residues. The J segment lost 5 bases and the V segment lost 5 bases, leaving 5 bases of the junction unmatched. This chain's CDR3 is CASSRDRSHEQYF. In DNA, the CDR3 is TGTGCCAGCAGTAGGGACAGGTCCCACGAGCAGTACTTC.

The chain joins TRBV19 to TRBJ1-1; 7 bases agree with TRBD1. The CDR3 has 14 amino acids. The ends lost 2 bases at V and 1 base at J; junction bases unmatched: 1. Germline values: CDR1 LNHDA, CDR2 SQIVND (reference sequence). CDR3 in amino acids: CASSIRTGNTEAFF. The DNA of the CDR3 is TGTGCCAGTAGTATACGGACAGGGAACACTGAAGCTTTCTTT.

The genes are TRBV11-2 and TRBJ2-5; D ambiguous. Germline CDR1 is SGHAT and CDR2 is FQNNGV. The CDR3 covers 13 residues. V was clipped by 2 bases and J by 4 bases, with 8 bases between them. The CDR3 is CASSLWSTETQYF. The CDR3 DNA reads as TGTGCCAGCAGCTTATGGTCTACAGAGACCCAGTACTTC.

The CDR3 sequence is CAWTLDRGRYNEQFF. The CDR3 coding sequence is TGTGCCTGGACCTTAGACAGGGGGCGGTACAATGAGCAGTTCTTC. V is TRBV30 and J is TRBJ2-1; TRBD1 matches at 10 bases. CDR1 is GTSNPN, CDR2 SVGIG, per germline (reference sequence). The J segment lost 4 bases and the V segment lost 4 bases, leaving 7 bases of the junction unmatched. There are 15 residues in the CDR3.

This clone was seen just once. CDR3 DNA sequence: TGTGCCAGCAGTTTTGGAGTAAACTATGGCTACACCTTC. This translates into CASSFGVNYGYTF. This chain connects TRBV27 to TRBJ1-2, with D unclear. CDR1 and CDR2 from the germline V gene are MNHEY and SMNVEV (reference sequence). The V gene lost 3 bases and the J gene lost 2 bases, with 7 bases spanning the gap. This CDR3 contains 13 residues.

The table lists this clone with a count of one. The rearrangement joins TRBV7-9 to TRBJ1-1; D might be TRBD1 (6 bases). The CDR3 consists of 14 residues. Trimming shortened V by 5 bases and J by 1 base, and 11 bases separated the two germline ends. Germline-derived CDR1 and CDR2 are SEHNR and FQNEAQ (reference sequence). CDR3 residues: CASSRGGRNTEAFF. The CDR3 DNA sequence: TGTGCCAGCAGCAGGGGGGGGCGGAACACTGAAGCTTTCTTT.

The chain uses TRBV6-5 and TRBJ1-1; D unresolved. CDR3 length: 14 residues. The germline V and J ends were trimmed by 3 bases and 1 base, with 9 bases remaining between them. Germline V lookup: CDR1 MNHEY, CDR2 SVGAGI. In DNA, the CDR3 is TGTGCCAGCAGTTATGGGTTAGCGAACACTGAAGCTTTCTTT. This codes for CASSYGLANTEAFF.

V gene TRBV9 combines with J gene TRBJ2-7; 7 positions agree with TRBD1. Germline loops: CDR1 SGDLS, CDR2 YYNGEE. This CDR3 is built from 15 residues. With V trimmed by 0 bases and J by 0 bases, 3 bases remained unmatched. The CDR3: CASSVDRGHSYEQYF. In nucleotides, the CDR3 is TGTGCCAGCAGCGTAGACAGGGGCCACTCCTACGAGCAGTACTTC.

In this sample, this clone turned up a few times. This is likely an artifact of a read error, given a far larger clone one base away. The chain has TRBV7-9 and TRBJ2-7; the D gene is possibly TRBD2 (5 bases). Germline loops: CDR1 SEHNR, CDR2 FQNEAQ (reference sequence). This CDR3 region has 15 residues. The CDR3 loop is CASRLRTPRSYEQYF. The CDR3 DNA reads TGTGCCAGCCGCTTGAGGACTCCCCGCTCCTACGAGCAGTACTTC.

The chain recombines TRBV11-2 with TRBJ2-3; a weak D match, TRBD1 (6 bases). This CDR3 spans 15 amino acids. The V and J ends lost 3 bases and 2 bases respectively, with 12 bases between them. Germline CDR1 is SGHAT and CDR2 is FQNNGV. The CDR3 sequence is CASSLGAGLTDTQYF. The CDR3 DNA reads TGTGCCAGCAGCTTGGGGGCGGGTCTCACAGATACGCAGTATTTT.

This clone was observed a few times. V usage is TRBV6-4 and J usage is TRBJ1-4; D is uncertain. The germline CDR1 and CDR2 sequences are MRHNA and SNTAGT. Trimming took 7 bases from V and 0 from J, leaving 6 bases between them. The length of the CDR3 is 13 residues. CDR3 in DNA: TGTGCCAGCACGTCCGCAACTAATGAAAAACTGTTTTTT. It translates to CASTSATNEKLFF.

This clone was observed a single time. The chain has TRBV19 and TRBJ1-2; D remains ambiguous. The CDR3 has 13 amino acids. Germline CDR1 LNHDA, CDR2 SQIVND (reference sequence). Trimming left V 5 bases short and J 1 base short, with 8 bases between. The CDR3 DNA is TGTGCCAGTAGTGTCGGTAGTAACTATGGCTACACCTTC. The encoded protein is CASSVGSNYGYTF. The whole variable domain, filled in from reference TRBV19 and TRBJ1-2, reads DGGITQSPKYLFRKEGQNVTLSCEQNLNHDAMYWYRQDPGQGLRLIYYSQIVNDFQKGDIAEGYSVSREKKESFPLTVTSAQKNPTAFYLCASSVGSNYGYTFGSGTRLTVV.

J is TRBJ2-7 and V is TRBV11-2; D is perhaps TRBD1 (5 bases). This CDR3 has 16 residues. Germline V CDR1 and CDR2: SGHAT, FQNNGV. Trimming removed 5 bases at V and 4 bases at J, with 21 bases between. The CDR3 nucleotides read TGTGCCAGCAGCCTCTCTTCGAAGAGACAGCCTTACGAGCAGTACTTC. Translated, it gives CASSLSSKRQPYEQYF.

The chain joins TRBV27 to TRBJ2-7, with TRBD1 matching over 9 bases. V shed 3 bases and J 2 bases; nucleotides not matched to a gene: 2. This CDR3 region has 14 residues. CDR1 is MNHEY and CDR2 is SMNVEV in the germline V gene (reference sequence). CDR3 DNA sequence: TGTGCCAGCAGTTTGGGGACAGGGCCCTACGAGCAGTACTTC. It codes for CASSLGTGPYEQYF.

The V call is TRBV28, the J call TRBJ1-2; TRBD1 agrees at 10 bases. Germline V CDR1 and CDR2: MDHEN, SYDVKM. This CDR3 contains 14 residues. With V trimmed by 2 bases and J by 7 bases, 4 bases remained unmatched. The CDR3 protein is CASSLTTGGVGYTF. The CDR3 coding sequence is TGTGCCAGCAGTTTAACGACAGGGGGCGTTGGCTACACCTTC.

V usage is TRBV5-4 and J usage is TRBJ2-1; 15 bases fit TRBD2. This CDR3 contains 18 residues. From germline, CDR1 is SGHNT and CDR2 YYREEE (reference sequence). V gave up 2 bases and J gave up 3 bases; unmatched junction bases: 6. In DNA, the CDR3 is TGTGCCAGCAGCTTTGGACTAGCGGGAGGGCCGGGCTACAATGAGCAGTTCTTC. Translating it yields CASSFGLAGGPGYNEQFF.

CDR3 sequence reads: CARVDGRGGYTF. CDR3 nucleotides: TGTGCCAGGGTGGACGGGAGAGGTGGCTACACCTTC. The chain has TRBV2 and TRBJ1-2, with D unresolved. Germline V gives CDR1 SNHLY, CDR2 FYNNEI. The CDR3 runs to 12 residues. Trimming removed 9 bases from V and 7 bases from J, with 15 bases in between.

DNA of the CDR3: TGCAGCGTTGAACTGGGCAGGGGGAATGAGCAGTTCTTC. Its protein is CSVELGRGNEQFF. This sequence joins TRBV29-1 and TRBJ2-1; 7 nucleotides match TRBD1. The V segment lost 2 bases and the J segment 7 bases; nucleotides outside the gene matches: 5. This CDR3 has 13 amino acids. Per germline, CDR1 SQVTM and CDR2 ANQGSEA.

The chain is built from TRBV2 and TRBJ2-4; the match to TRBD1 covers 10 bases. V dropped 5 bases and J dropped 3; count of bases not matched to a gene: 10. Germline V gives CDR1 SNHLY, CDR2 FYNNEI. This CDR3 comprises 17 residues. The CDR3, as DNA: TGTGCCAGCAGTAGACAGGGGGCAGGGGTGGTCAAAAACATTCAGTACTTC. Its translation is CASSRQGAGVVKNIQYF.

V usage is TRBV6-1 and J usage is TRBJ2-7; 8 bases align to TRBD1. The germline V gene has CDR1 MNHNS and CDR2 SASEGT. This CDR3 is 14 amino acids long. The ends lost 4 bases at V and 2 bases at J; junction bases unmatched: 4. This chain's CDR3 is CASSGRQGTYEQYF. DNA for the CDR3: TGTGCCAGCAGTGGGCGACAGGGGACCTACGAGCAGTACTTC.

V and J are TRBV10-1 and TRBJ1-2; D call uncertain. CDR3 size: 16 residues. V lost 4 bases, J lost 3 bases, and 18 bases lay in between. CDR1 and CDR2 from the germline V gene are WNHNN and SYGVQD (reference sequence). CDR3 protein: CASSVFRETSYYGYTF. As DNA, the CDR3 is TGCGCCAGCAGTGTTTTTAGAGAGACAAGCTACTATGGCTACACCTTC.

The CDR3 DNA reads TGTGCCAGCAGCCCAGCCCCGGGACAGTACGAGCAGTACTTC. This encodes CASSPAPGQYEQYF. The rearrangement uses TRBV6-4 and TRBJ2-7, with 7 bases aligning to TRBD1. Germline V CDR1 and CDR2: MRHNA, SNTAGT. This CDR3 has 14 residues. After removal of 6 bases from V and 4 bases from J, the junction contained 9 bases not matched to a gene.

The chain joins TRBV7-8 to TRBJ1-2; D remains ambiguous. V gave up 1 base and J gave up 4 bases, with 16 bases separating them. Germline CDR1 SGHVS, CDR2 FQNEAQ. CDR3 length equals 16 residues. Here the CDR3 DNA reads TGTGCCAGCAGCTTAGTCACGGGGAGATCGTCCTATGGCTACACCTTC. This sequence encodes CASSLVTGRSSYGYTF.

The table lists this clone with a few counts. The chain couples TRBV5-4 to TRBJ2-7; possibly TRBD2 for D (5 bases). The CDR3 spans 17 residues. Germline CDR1 reads SGHNT; CDR2 reads YYREEE (reference sequence). Trimming stripped 5 bases from V and 0 bases from J, with 21 bases between. CDR3 loop: CASRPTTNDDPSYEQYF. DNA for the CDR3: TGTGCCAGCAGACCGACGACTAATGACGACCCCTCCTACGAGCAGTACTTC.

The CDR3 here is CAISEAGSGPSYEQYF. The CDR3 nucleotides are TGTGCCATCAGTGAGGCGGGGTCAGGACCCTCCTACGAGCAGTACTTC. V and J are TRBV10-3 and TRBJ2-7; perhaps TRBD2 as D (6 bases). V gave up 2 bases and J gave up 0 bases, with 14 bases separating them. This CDR3 contains 16 residues. Germline V gene lookup returns CDR1 ENHRY and CDR2 SYGVKD.